Shown below are 10 T cell receptor beta chains from a single sample sequenced in a study of beta chain features in type 1 diabetes. The investigators reverse transcribed all of the isolated RNA, so they sequenced expressed TCRB transcripts. This table comes from immunoSEQ multiplex PCR, and its TCRdb copy is limited to in-frame clones, with some not included. Among hundreds of thousands of clones, roughly 8% were seen once, and the ten largest hold approximately 0.47%. Sequenced: central memory CD4+ T cells from blood. These receptors were taken from a woman aged 18-29 years in good health.

V is TRBV5-6 and J is TRBJ1-2, with D hard to call. CDR1 and CDR2 (germline): SGHDT, YYEEEE. This CDR3 contains 13 residues. The V gene lost 0 bases and the J gene lost 2 bases, with 5 bases spanning the gap. In nucleotides, the CDR3 is TGTGCCAGCAGCTTGGACGGCAACTATGGCTACACCTTC. Translation: CASSLDGNYGYTF.

The chain is built from TRBV18 and TRBJ2-7, with TRBD1 matching 8 bases. V lost 2 bases to trimming and J lost 2 bases; unmatched junction nucleotides: 5. The CDR3 contains 15 residues. CDR1 KGHSH and CDR2 LQKENI come from the germline V gene. The CDR3 DNA follows: TGTGCCAGCTCACCAAGCCAGGGGGCTGCCTACGAGCAGTACTTC. It codes for CASSPSQGAAYEQYF.

This chain connects TRBV7-3 to TRBJ2-2; D is ambiguous. Trimming shortened V by 2 bases and J by 6 bases, and 4 bases separated the two germline ends. The CDR3 runs 12 residues. Germline V CDR1 and CDR2: SGHTA, FQGTGA. Here the CDR3 DNA reads TGTGCCAGCAGCTTAGAGGCCGGGGAGCTGTTTTTT. Translated, it gives CASSLEAGELFF.

The chain links TRBV11-2 to TRBJ2-1; D is perhaps TRBD2 (6 bases). Germline CDR1 is SGHAT and CDR2 is FQNNGV. The V end was cut by 5 bases, the J end by 9 bases, with 17 bases between. CDR3 length: 14 residues. CDR3 DNA: TGTGCCAGCAGCCCCCTAGGGAGGATAGGTGAGCAGTTCTTC. Encoded protein: CASSPLGRIGEQFF.

The V gene is TRBV27, the J gene TRBJ2-5; 7 bases line up with TRBD1. The CDR3 is 15 residues long. Germline CDR1 and CDR2: MNHEY and SMNVEV (reference sequence). Germline trimming cut 5 bases from V and 7 bases from J; bases unmatched to any gene: 13. CDR3 sequence: CASSKTYRTGWTQYF. The CDR3 DNA reads TGTGCCAGCAGTAAGACCTATCGGACAGGTTGGACCCAGTACTTC.

The table lists this clone with a few counts. V usage is TRBV6-5 and J usage is TRBJ1-1; 7 bases are a match to TRBD1. With V trimmed by 7 bases and J by 1 base, 9 bases remained unmatched. CDR1 is MNHEY and CDR2 is SVGAGI in the germline V gene. The CDR3 runs 15 residues. The CDR3 loop reads CASTKGGGANTEAFF. In DNA, the CDR3 is TGTGCCAGCACCAAAGGAGGGGGCGCGAACACTGAAGCTTTCTTT.

There are a few counts of this clone. The same CDR3 can be traced to other DNA sequences in this sample. The chain uses TRBV20-1 and TRBJ2-7; unclear D gene. The CDR3 is made up of 10 amino acids. Trimming cost V 0 bases and J 7 bases, with 4 bases left between them. Germline loops: CDR1 DFQATT, CDR2 SNEGSKA (reference sequence). CDR3 in amino acids: CSARDREQYF. The CDR3 DNA sequence: TGCAGTGCTAGAGATAGGGAGCAGTACTTC.

The rearrangement joins TRBV7-3 to TRBJ2-1; 8 bases are shared with TRBD1. V shed 5 bases and J 10 bases; nucleotides not matched to a gene: 7. The CDR3 loop spans 13 amino acids. Germline CDR1 SGHTA, CDR2 FQGTGA. The CDR3: CASSRGQGREQFF. Written as DNA, the CDR3 is TGTGCCAGCAGCCGCGGACAGGGTAGGGAGCAGTTCTTC.

V is TRBV2 and J is TRBJ2-5; perhaps TRBD2 as D (6 bases). CDR3 length: 13 amino acids. Germline V gives CDR1 SNHLY, CDR2 FYNNEI. The germline V and J ends were trimmed by 5 bases and 5 bases, with 12 bases remaining between them. This CDR3 is CASSWGVMETQYF. CDR3 sequence (DNA): TGTGCCAGCAGTTGGGGGGTTATGGAGACCCAGTACTTC.

This clone was observed a handful of times. This rearrangement joins TRBV28 to TRBJ2-5, with D perhaps TRBD1 (6 bases). The V end lost 5 bases, the J end lost 2 bases, and 18 bases lay between the germline ends. Germline-derived CDR1 and CDR2 are MDHEN and SYDVKM. The CDR3 spans 16 residues. The CDR3 DNA reads TGTGCCAGCAGTCCATCGCGCACAGGGTATCAAGAGACCCAGTACTTC. This codes for CASSPSRTGYQETQYF.